Many counts were recorded for the clone carrying this T cell receptor (beta chain). These data originate in a study of T cells in Graves' hyperthyroidism and ophthalmopathy. Researchers took RNA transcripts and amplified the TCR beta CDR3 regions from them. The HTBI set primed first-round TCR CDR3 RT-PCR. TCRdb independently ran MiXCR on the multiplex PCR reads; one entry per CDR3 protein. Among a few hundred thousand distinct CDR3 sequences, about a sixth were seen once, and the ten largest hold around 52%. V dropped 4 bases and J dropped 5; count of bases not matched to a gene: 6. CDR3 length: 14 amino acids. CDR1 is GTSNPN, CDR2 SVGIG, per germline (reference sequence).

Sequenced input: blood. This receptor was identified in a woman between 50 and 59 years old with Graves' hyperthyroidism. The chain joins TRBV30 to TRBJ2-1, with 9 positions matching TRBD2. The CDR3 DNA reads TGTGCCTGGACCAGCGGGAGGTCGGACAATGAGCAGTTCTTC. Its protein is CAWTSGRSDNEQFF.